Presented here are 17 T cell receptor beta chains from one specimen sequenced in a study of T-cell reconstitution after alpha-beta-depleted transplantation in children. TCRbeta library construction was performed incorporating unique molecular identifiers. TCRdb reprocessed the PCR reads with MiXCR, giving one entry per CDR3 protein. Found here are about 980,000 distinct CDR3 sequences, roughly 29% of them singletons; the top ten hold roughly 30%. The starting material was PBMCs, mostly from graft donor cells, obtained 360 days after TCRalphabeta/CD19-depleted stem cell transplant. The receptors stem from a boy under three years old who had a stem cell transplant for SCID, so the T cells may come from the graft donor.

The CDR3 DNA reads as TGCGCCAGCAGCGCCGACGGTATCAATCAGCCCCAGCATTTT. Amino acid sequence: CASSADGINQPQHF. The chain joins TRBV5-1 to TRBJ1-5, with D unresolved. Trimming left V 4 bases short and J 3 bases short, with 11 bases between. Germline CDR1 SGHRS, CDR2 YFSETQ. The CDR3 totals 14 residues.

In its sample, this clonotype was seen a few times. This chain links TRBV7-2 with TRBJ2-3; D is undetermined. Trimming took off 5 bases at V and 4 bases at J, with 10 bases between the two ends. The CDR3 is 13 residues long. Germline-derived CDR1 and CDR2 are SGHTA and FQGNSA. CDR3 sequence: CASSPTKADTQYF. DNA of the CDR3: TGTGCCAGCAGCCCGACGAAGGCAGATACGCAGTATTTT. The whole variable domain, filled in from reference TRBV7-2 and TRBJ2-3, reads GAGVSQSPSNKVTEKGKDVELRCDPISGHTALYWYRQSLGQGLEFLIYFQGNSAPDKSGLPSDRFSAERTGGSVSTLTIQRTQQEDSAVYLCASSPTKADTQYFGPGTRLTVL.

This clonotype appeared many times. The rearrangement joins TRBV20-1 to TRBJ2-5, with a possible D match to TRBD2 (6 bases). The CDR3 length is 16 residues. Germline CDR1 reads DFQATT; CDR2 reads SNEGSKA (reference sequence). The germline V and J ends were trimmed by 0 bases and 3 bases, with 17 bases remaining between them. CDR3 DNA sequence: TGCAGTGCTAGAGAACCACGGAGGGGAGTCGAAGAGACCCAGTACTTC. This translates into CSAREPRRGVEETQYF.

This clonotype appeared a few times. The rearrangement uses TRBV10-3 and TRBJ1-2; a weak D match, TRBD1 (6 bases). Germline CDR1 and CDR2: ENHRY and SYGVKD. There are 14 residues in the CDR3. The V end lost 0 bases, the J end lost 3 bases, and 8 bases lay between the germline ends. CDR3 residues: CAISESGQDYGYTF. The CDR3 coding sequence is TGTGCCATCAGTGAGTCGGGACAAGACTATGGCTACACCTTC.

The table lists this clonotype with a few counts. Here the CDR3 reads CASSGTPVVYNEQFF. CDR3 bases: TGTGCCAGCAGTGGGACCCCGGTTGTATACAATGAGCAGTTCTTC. The chain links TRBV6-1 to TRBJ2-1; D uncertain. This CDR3 comprises 15 residues. The germline CDR1 and CDR2 sequences are MNHNS and SASEGT. Trimming cost V 4 bases and J 4 bases, with 14 bases left between them.

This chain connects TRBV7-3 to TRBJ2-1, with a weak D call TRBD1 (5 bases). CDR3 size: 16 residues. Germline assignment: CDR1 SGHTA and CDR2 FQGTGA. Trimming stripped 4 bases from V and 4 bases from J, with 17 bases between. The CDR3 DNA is TGTGCCAGCAGCTCAAGGGGAAGGGATAAATACAATGAGCAGTTCTTC. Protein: CASSSRGRDKYNEQFF.

The CDR3 sequence: CASSKGTGRTEAFF. CDR3 DNA sequence: TGTGCCAGCAGCAAGGGGACAGGGAGGACTGAAGCTTTCTTT. The chain is built from TRBV21-1 and TRBJ1-1; the DNA was not used to check the table's D call, TRBD1. TRBV21-1 counts as a pseudogene. CDR3 length: 14 amino acids.

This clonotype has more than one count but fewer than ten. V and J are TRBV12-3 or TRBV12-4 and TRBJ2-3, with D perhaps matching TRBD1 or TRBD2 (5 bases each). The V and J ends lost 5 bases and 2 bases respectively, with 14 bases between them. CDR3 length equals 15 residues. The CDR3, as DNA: TGTGCCAGCAGTCCGGGTGAGGGGTTCACAGATACGCAGTATTTT. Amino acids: CASSPGEGFTDTQYF.

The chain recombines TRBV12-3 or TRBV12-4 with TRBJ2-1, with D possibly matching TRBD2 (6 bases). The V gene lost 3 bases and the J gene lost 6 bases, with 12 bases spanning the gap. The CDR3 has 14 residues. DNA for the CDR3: TGTGCCAGCAGTTTCAGACTAGAGAGCAATGAGCAGTTCTTC. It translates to CASSFRLESNEQFF.

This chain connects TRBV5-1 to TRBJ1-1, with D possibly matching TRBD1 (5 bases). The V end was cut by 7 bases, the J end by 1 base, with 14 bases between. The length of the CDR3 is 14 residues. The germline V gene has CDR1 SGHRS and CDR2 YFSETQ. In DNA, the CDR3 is TGCGCCAGCTGGGGGGAGTGGCCGAACACTGAAGCTTTCTTT. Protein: CASWGEWPNTEAFF. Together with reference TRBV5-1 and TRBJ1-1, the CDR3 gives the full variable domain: KAGVTQTPRYLIKTRGQQVTLSCSPISGHRSVSWYQQTPGQGLQFLFEYFSETQRNKGNFPGRFSGRQFSNSRSEMNVSTLELGDSALYLCASWGEWPNTEAFFGQGTRLTVV.

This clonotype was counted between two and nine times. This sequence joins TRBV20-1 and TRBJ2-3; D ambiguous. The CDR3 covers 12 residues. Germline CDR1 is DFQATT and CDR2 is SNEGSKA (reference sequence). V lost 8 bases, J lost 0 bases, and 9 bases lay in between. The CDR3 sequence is CSCQSSTDTQYF. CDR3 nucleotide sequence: TGCAGTTGCCAGTCTAGCACAGATACGCAGTATTTT.

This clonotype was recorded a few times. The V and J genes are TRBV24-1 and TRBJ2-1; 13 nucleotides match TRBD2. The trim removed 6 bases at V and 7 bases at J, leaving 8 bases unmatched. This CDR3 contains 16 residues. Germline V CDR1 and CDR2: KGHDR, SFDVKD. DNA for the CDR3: TGTGCCACCAGTCCCACAACTAGCGGGGGGGCAAATGAGCAGTTCTTC. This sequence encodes CATSPTTSGGANEQFF.

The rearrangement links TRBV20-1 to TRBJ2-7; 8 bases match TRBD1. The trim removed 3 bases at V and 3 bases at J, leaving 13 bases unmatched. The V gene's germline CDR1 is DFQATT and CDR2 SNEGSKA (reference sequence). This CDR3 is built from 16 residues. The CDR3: CSARATGTGQIYEQYF. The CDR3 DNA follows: TGCAGTGCTAGGGCCACCGGGACAGGCCAAATCTACGAGCAGTACTTC.

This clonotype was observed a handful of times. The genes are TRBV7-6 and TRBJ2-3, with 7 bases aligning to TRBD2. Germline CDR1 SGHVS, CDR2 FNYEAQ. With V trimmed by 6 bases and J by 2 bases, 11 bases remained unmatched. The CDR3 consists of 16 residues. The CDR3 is CASRSGLDPSTDTQYF. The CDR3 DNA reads TGTGCCAGCAGATCCGGACTAGATCCCTCCACAGATACGCAGTATTTT.

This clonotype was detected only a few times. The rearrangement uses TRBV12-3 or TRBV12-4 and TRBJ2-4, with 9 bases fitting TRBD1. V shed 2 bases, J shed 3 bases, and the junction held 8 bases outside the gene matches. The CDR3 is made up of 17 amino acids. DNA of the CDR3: TGTGCCAGCAGTTTATGGAGGAGACAGGGGGACAAAAACATTCAGTACTTC. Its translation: CASSLWRRQGDKNIQYF.

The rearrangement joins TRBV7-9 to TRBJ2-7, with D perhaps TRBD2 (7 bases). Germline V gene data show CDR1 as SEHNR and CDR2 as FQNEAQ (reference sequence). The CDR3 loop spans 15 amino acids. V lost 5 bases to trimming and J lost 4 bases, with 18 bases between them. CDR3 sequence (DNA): TGTGCCAGCAGCGTTAAGGGGGGGCCAACTTACGAGCAGTACTTC. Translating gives CASSVKGGPTYEQYF.

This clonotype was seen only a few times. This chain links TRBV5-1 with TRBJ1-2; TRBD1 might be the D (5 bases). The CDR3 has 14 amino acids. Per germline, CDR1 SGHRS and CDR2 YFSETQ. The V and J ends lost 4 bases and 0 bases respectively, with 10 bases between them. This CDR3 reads CASSKQGANYGYTF. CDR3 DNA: TGCGCCAGCAGCAAGCAGGGAGCTAACTATGGCTACACCTTC.